Included here is one T cell receptor (beta chain) sequence, with context. Profiled with immunoSEQ multiplex PCR; TCRdb holds only in-frame clones, not every one. The sample contains approximately 2.4 million clones, about 94% of which appear only once. The sample is drawn from a study of shared clonotypes between healthy human individuals. The CDR3 is made up of 16 amino acids. In germline, CDR1 is SGHTA, CDR2 FQGNSA. The V end was cut by 1 base, the J end by 0 bases, with 12 bases between. The chain is built from TRBV7-2 and TRBJ1-1; D may be TRBD1 (6 bases). The sequence came from a man younger than 30 in good health. Sequencing input: naive CD4+ T cells sorted from blood. Subset noted: CD45RA+ positively selected. The CDR3 spells CASSLGSGVMNTEAFF. In DNA, the CDR3 is TGTGCCAGCAGCTTAGGGTCAGGGGTCATGAACACTGAAGCTTTCTTT.